The 21 T cell receptor beta chains in this list originate from one sample, sequenced in a study of multiple sclerosis patients with progressive multifocal leukoencephalopathy. Sample time point: before natalizumab initiation. TCRdb's copy holds only in-frame clones and misses some; the assay was immunoSEQ multiplex PCR. Of some 30,000 clones listed, 70% to 90% are singletons. Sequencing was done on a sample of PBMCs. Every receptor here comes from a human donor with multiple sclerosis.

The chain is built from TRBV10-3 and TRBJ1-5, with 8 bases that match TRBD1. J lost 5 bases, V lost 0 bases, and 3 bases had no gene match. The CDR3 has 15 amino acids. Germline lookup yields CDR1 ENHRY and CDR2 SYGVKD. The CDR3 loop is CAISESPGGYQPQHF. CDR3 bases: TGTGCCATCAGTGAGTCACCAGGGGGCTATCAGCCCCAGCATTTT.

The chain is built from TRBV4-1 and TRBJ2-7, with D uncertain. The CDR3 has 14 amino acids. In germline, CDR1 is MGHRA, CDR2 YSYEKL. Trimming shortened V by 2 bases and J by 2 bases, and 10 bases separated the two germline ends. The CDR3 nucleotides are TGCGCCAGCAGCCAATTAGACGGTGCCTACGAGCAGTACTTC. This encodes CASSQLDGAYEQYF.

For the CDR3, the DNA is TGTGCCAGCAGCCTCACCGGGACAGGGGGCCTCTACGAGCAGTACTTC. Its translation: CASSLTGTGGLYEQYF. The chain is built from TRBV7-2 and TRBJ2-7; 12 nucleotides agree with TRBD1. CDR3 length: 16 amino acids. Germline lookup yields CDR1 SGHTA and CDR2 FQGNSA. The junction had 8 bases not matched to a gene; V was cut back by 5 bases and J by 3 bases.

This chain links TRBV18 with TRBJ2-4; 8 positions match TRBD1. V lost 3 bases and J lost 0; bases outside the gene matches: 4. CDR1 and CDR2 (germline): KGHSH, LQKENI. The CDR3 has 16 amino acids. This CDR3 reads CASSPRTGLAKNIQYF. The CDR3, as DNA: TGTGCCAGCTCACCGAGGACAGGGCTAGCCAAAAACATTCAGTACTTC.

This chain joins TRBV28 and TRBJ1-1; D is undetermined. The length of the CDR3 is 14 residues. CDR1 and CDR2 (germline): MDHEN, SYDVKM. The ends were cut back, 0 bases at V and 1 base at J, with 6 bases in the middle. CDR3 sequence (DNA): TGTGCCAGCAGTTTATGGTCGCCGAACACTGAAGCTTTCTTT. Translated, it gives CASSLWSPNTEAFF.

The chain carries TRBV12-5 and TRBJ2-3; 8 bases map to TRBD2. The CDR3 spans 16 residues. V lost 4 bases, J lost 2 bases, and 8 bases stayed unmatched. Germline-derived CDR1 and CDR2 are LGHNT and FRNRAP. CDR3 nucleotide sequence: TGTGCTAGTGGTTGGGTGAGCGGGGGACTCACAGATACGCAGTATTTT. It yields the protein CASGWVSGGLTDTQYF. The entire variable domain, with the rest obtained from reference TRBV12-5 and TRBJ2-3, is as follows: DARVTQTPRHKVTEMGQEVTMRCQPILGHNTVFWYRQTMMQGLELLAYFRNRAPLDDSGMPKDRFSAEMPDATLATLKIQPSEPRDSAVYFCASGWVSGGLTDTQYFGPGTRLTVL.

The chain combines TRBV5-1 with TRBJ1-2; D gene ambiguous. Germline loops: CDR1 SGHRS, CDR2 YFSETQ. Trimming removed 4 bases from V and 0 bases from J, with 10 bases in between. The CDR3 covers 14 residues. The CDR3 nucleotides read TGCGCCAGCAGCGGCGGGCTGGCTAACTATGGCTACACCTTC. As protein: CASSGGLANYGYTF.

V gene TRBV9 combines with J gene TRBJ2-3; D ambiguous. V was trimmed by 0 bases and J by 1 base, leaving 6 bases between them. From germline, CDR1 is SGDLS and CDR2 YYNGEE. This CDR3 is 14 amino acids long. In DNA form, the CDR3 reads TGTGCCAGCAGCGTAGCCCTGGGCACAGATACGCAGTATTTT. This translates into CASSVALGTDTQYF. Using reference TRBV9 and TRBJ2-3 for the parts outside the CDR3, the full variable domain is DSGVTQTPKHLITATGQRVTLRCSPRSGDLSVYWYQQSLDQGLQFLIQYYNGEERAKGNILERFSAQQFPDLHSELNLSSLELGDSALYFCASSVALGTDTQYFGPGTRLTVL.

The chain uses TRBV10-3 and TRBJ1-1; a possible D gene is TRBD1 (5 bases). The CDR3 contains 16 residues. V shed 5 bases and J shed 0 bases, with 16 bases lying between them. Germline lookup yields CDR1 ENHRY and CDR2 SYGVKD. CDR3: CAISNTGRTMNTEAFF. The CDR3 DNA reads as TGTGCCATCAGTAATACGGGACGGACAATGAACACTGAAGCTTTCTTT.

The V call is TRBV5-4, the J call TRBJ2-4; 7 nucleotides align to TRBD1. From germline, CDR1 is SGHNT and CDR2 YYREEE (reference sequence). The CDR3 sequence is 17 residues long. The junction had 10 bases not matched to a gene; V was cut back by 3 bases and J by 1 base. DNA for the CDR3: TGTGCCAGCAGCTCCCCAGAGGGGGCTTGGGCCAAAAACATTCAGTACTTC. It yields the protein CASSSPEGAWAKNIQYF.

This clone was detected only once. The chain employs TRBV30 and TRBJ1-1, with D maybe TRBD1 (6 bases). CDR1 is GTSNPN, CDR2 SVGIG, per germline (reference sequence). Trimming took 5 bases from V and 6 from J, leaving 13 bases between them. The CDR3 is 12 amino acids. The CDR3 spells CAWGRGHAEAFF. CDR3 nucleotides: TGTGCCTGGGGCAGGGGCCACGCTGAAGCTTTCTTT.

The chain couples TRBV2 to TRBJ2-1; perhaps TRBD2 as D (5 bases). V lost 2 bases and J 3 bases, leaving 11 bases between the germline ends. The germline gives CDR1 SNHLY, CDR2 FYNNEI. CDR3 length: 15 residues. In DNA, the CDR3 is TGTGCCAGCAGTGAATCCGGGATGGACTACAATGAGCAGTTCTTC. Residues: CASSESGMDYNEQFF.

The chain is built from TRBV19 and TRBJ1-1; perhaps TRBD1 as D (5 bases). Trimming shortened V by 3 bases and J by 1 base, and 12 bases separated the two germline ends. The CDR3 contains 15 residues. Germline V lookup: CDR1 LNHDA, CDR2 SQIVND (reference sequence). For the CDR3, the DNA is TGTGCCAGTAGTATTGGGGGGGTGAAGAACACTGAAGCTTTCTTT. Translating gives CASSIGGVKNTEAFF.

This chain connects TRBV6-1 to TRBJ1-6; a possible D gene is TRBD1 (5 bases). The germline gives CDR1 MNHNS, CDR2 SASEGT. The CDR3 length is 15 residues. V was cut by 6 bases and J by 9 bases, with 18 bases left in between. The CDR3 loop is CASRPSGTGASPLHF. The CDR3 region has the DNA TGTGCCAGCAGACCATCCGGGACCGGAGCTTCACCCCTCCACTTT.

J is TRBJ2-3 and V is TRBV7-2; the match to TRBD1 covers 7 bases. There are 15 residues in the CDR3. In germline, CDR1 is SGHTA, CDR2 FQGNSA. V lost 8 bases to trimming and J lost 4 bases; unmatched junction nucleotides: 12. CDR3: CASGLQGSGPDTQYF. The CDR3 DNA is TGTGCCAGCGGCCTACAGGGGAGCGGCCCAGATACGCAGTATTTT.

This chain uses TRBV2 with TRBJ2-3; 9 nucleotides align to TRBD2. CDR1 is SNHLY, CDR2 FYNNEI, per germline. The CDR3 length is 14 residues. Germline trimming cut 4 bases from V and 4 bases from J; bases unmatched to any gene: 3. This CDR3 reads CASSVERGADTQYF. The CDR3 DNA reads TGTGCCAGCAGTGTTGAGCGGGGGGCAGATACGCAGTATTTT.

The genes are TRBV18 and TRBJ2-2; D gene unclear. Germline V gives CDR1 KGHSH, CDR2 LQKENI. Trimming shortened V by 2 bases and J by 0 bases, and 7 bases separated the two germline ends. CDR3 length equals 15 residues. The CDR3 region is CASSPGPSNTGELFF. CDR3 sequence (DNA): TGTGCCAGCTCACCAGGACCCTCGAACACCGGGGAGCTGTTTTTT.

This chain joins TRBV6-1 and TRBJ2-7; D might be TRBD1 (6 bases). From germline, CDR1 is MNHNS and CDR2 SASEGT. The CDR3 is made up of 13 amino acids. Deletions cut 7 bases from V and 3 bases from J, with 13 bases between. In nucleotides, the CDR3 is TGTGCCAGCACCCGGGACATCAACTACGAGCAGTACTTC. Protein sequence: CASTRDINYEQYF.

A word on this clone: The same CDR3 also results from other DNA sequences found in this sample. The V and J genes are TRBV10-3 and TRBJ2-7; D assignment may be TRBD1 or TRBD2 (5 bases each). Germline V CDR1 and CDR2: ENHRY, SYGVKD. Between the trimmed V and J ends, which lost 2 bases and 3 bases, there was a span of 14 bases. The CDR3 covers 15 residues. The CDR3 DNA is TGTGCCATCAGTGAGCTCCAGGGAGTCATCTACGAGCAGTACTTC. Its protein product is CAISELQGVIYEQYF.

The rearrangement uses TRBV5-6 and TRBJ2-7; D might be TRBD1 or TRBD2, each matching 6 bases. The CDR3 spans 13 residues. V lost 1 base to trimming and J lost 5 bases, with 10 bases between them. The V gene's germline CDR1 is SGHDT and CDR2 YYEEEE. The CDR3 sequence: CASSLWGADEQYF. CDR3 DNA: TGTGCCAGCAGCTTGTGGGGGGCGGACGAGCAGTACTTC.

This clone appeared once. This chain uses TRBV6-6 with TRBJ2-2, with D perhaps matching TRBD1 or TRBD2 (5 bases each). Germline CDR1 MNHNY, CDR2 SVGAGI (reference sequence). This CDR3 has 15 residues. The germline V and J ends were trimmed by 5 bases and 7 bases, with 17 bases remaining between them. In DNA, the CDR3 is TGTGCCAGCAGTCTTACCGGGGACGTTCTCGGGGAGCTGTTTTTT. The encoded protein is CASSLTGDVLGELFF.